These T cell receptor beta chains were read from a single sample in a study of CD8 T cells in ankylosing spondylitis. TCRdb processed the 5' RACE reads anew with MiXCR; each CDR3 protein has one entry. Among under 300,000 distinct CDR3 sequences listed, 18% were seen once. Sequencing was carried out using blood, either unsorted or a sorted T cell fraction (not recorded which). The receptors were sampled from a male donor with ankylosing spondylitis or in good health (not recorded which). Each CDR3 is given without its conserved first and last residue. The order of the fields is V gene, clone size, J gene, CDR3 protein. For some rows the clone size is stated as once, few or many, or as a class when expanded; others skip it.

TRBV10-3	-	TRBJ1-1	AISDLGKGRRETEAF
TRBV7-9	-	TRBJ2-1	ASSPPAFVEQF
TRBV20-1	few	TRBJ2-7	SASYFQGSYEQY
TRBV5-1	-	TRBJ2-7	ASSPPGLAGVSEQY
TRBV29-1	-	TRBJ2-1	SASGRVVNEQF
TRBV9	-	TRBJ2-1	ASSVWGSGGSYNEQF
TRBV27	-	TRBJ1-1	ASRDSMNTEAF
TRBV2	-	TRBJ2-1	ASNRAKDYNEQF
TRBV7-7	-	TRBJ2-1	ASSSGLAGVHEQF
TRBV18	few	TRBJ2-7	ASSSHDRLDEQY
TRBV6-5	few	TRBJ2-6	ASSFRTPSGANVLT
TRBV29-1	-	TRBJ2-7	SAISDDRLYDEQY
TRBV5-1	few	TRBJ2-7	ASSLRQGALNEQY
TRBV27	few	TRBJ1-2	ASSFWQGMGNGGYT
TRBV4-1	-	TRBJ2-5	ASSQAPGFQETQY
TRBV29-1	few	TRBJ2-1	SAEPGLGIYNEQF
TRBV6-1	-	TRBJ1-5	ASGEISNQPQH
TRBV7-6	-	TRBJ2-1	ASSLVSGGSSYNEQF
TRBV7-9	-	TRBJ2-7	ASSLVVPGTGSWEQY
TRBV18	few	TRBJ2-7	ASSPGHNYEQY
TRBV4-1	few	TRBJ2-2	ASSQELAGVGAGELF
TRBV7-9	few	TRBJ2-1	ASSLTAGTSQREQF
TRBV7-9	many	TRBJ2-7	ASSLSPAYEQY
TRBV9	-	TRBJ2-1	ASSPRRGGPDEQF
TRBV4-2	-	TRBJ2-6	ASSQLATGSYSAGANVLT
TRBV7-3	-	TRBJ2-1	ASSSTSQGNEQF
TRBV10-3	once	TRBJ1-2	AISESGYPGDGYT
TRBV4-3	-	TRBJ2-1	ASSQDHGTGHEQF
TRBV4-3	-	TRBJ2-5	ASSQDRDPGETQY
TRBV7-2	few	TRBJ2-2	ASSHRRGSGTGELF
TRBV5-1	-	TRBJ2-1	ASSPWTSGDEQF
TRBV5-6	many	TRBJ2-7	ASSLGSGAFYEQY
TRBV7-8	-	TRBJ2-1	ASSLMLQEGYNEQF
TRBV10-3	-	TRBJ2-5	AISEDRALVETQY
TRBV12-3/TRBV12-4	few	TRBJ2-7	ASSLVGLYEQY
TRBV4-3	many	TRBJ2-2	ASSQDLGTSGSLTGELF
TRBV7-2	-	TRBJ2-3	ASSPLAQSTDTQY
TRBV12-3/TRBV12-4	-	TRBJ2-7	ASSLRQVPYEQY
TRBV7-2	-	TRBJ2-3	ASSLTSGRHSTDTQY
TRBV29-1	-	TRBJ2-3	SVEGAGGADTQY
TRBV19	-	TRBJ2-1	ASSIVTSGSDEQF
TRBV29-1	-	TRBJ2-3	SVEGLTGLRTDTQY
TRBV4-1	few	TRBJ2-7	ASSEQGVGDEQY
TRBV4-2	-	TRBJ2-7	ASSQLNFLAGLDEQY
TRBV25-1	few	TRBJ2-2	ASSGGSTGELF
TRBV27	few	TRBJ2-1	ASSGLAGGPYEQF
TRBV6-2/TRBV6-3	many	TRBJ2-1	ASSYSTAGLDYNEQF
TRBV18	-	TRBJ2-1	ASSLGLAGAVAEQF
TRBV25-1	-	TRBJ2-3	ASSDPQREGTDTQY
TRBV2	once	TRBJ2-1	ASSEERSGQGLDEQF
TRBV6-5	many	TRBJ2-4	ASSYPLGEAKNIQY
TRBV20-1	-	TRBJ2-3	SADLWDYPDTQY
TRBV4-1	-	TRBJ2-2	ASSQRQGNTGELF
TRBV12-3/TRBV12-4	few	TRBJ2-6	ASSIPGYSGANVLT
TRBV27	few	TRBJ2-3	ASSIGAGEGDTQY